These 11 T cell receptor beta chains share one sample of origin, sequenced in a study of cytomegalovirus exposure and HLA in healthy donors. This PCR relied on a set of 60 Vbeta primers and 13 Jbeta primers. Generated by immunoSEQ multiplex PCR, the TCRdb table keeps only in-frame clones and is missing some. The table has approximately 130,000 clones, around four fifths seen once. Sample: PBMCs. Source of these receptors: a boy aged 10-17 years in good health and CMV-seronegative.

This sequence joins TRBV7-9 and TRBJ1-1, with a weak D call TRBD1 (5 bases). The CDR3 consists of 13 residues. Germline CDR1 reads SEHNR; CDR2 reads FQNEAQ (reference sequence). V lost 5 bases and J lost 7, with 14 bases in between. Here the CDR3 DNA reads TGTGCCAGCAGCCTCGACGGGGGTGATGAAGCTTTCTTT. It encodes CASSLDGGDEAFF.

This clone was counted a single time. The J gene is TRBJ2-7, the V gene TRBV7-2; D may be TRBD1 (5 bases). The germline CDR1 and CDR2 sequences are SGHTA and FQGNSA. Trimming pared 5 bases from V and 0 bases from J, leaving 11 bases between. The CDR3 is made up of 14 amino acids. CDR3 sequence: CASSTQGSSYEQYF. The DNA of the CDR3 is TGTGCCAGCAGCACTCAGGGAAGCTCCTACGAGCAGTACTTC. Supplemented by reference TRBV7-2 and TRBJ2-7, the full variable domain reads GAGVSQSPSNKVTEKGKDVELRCDPISGHTALYWYRQSLGQGLEFLIYFQGNSAPDKSGLPSDRFSAERTGGSVSTLTIQRTQQEDSAVYLCASSTQGSSYEQYFGPGTRLTVT.

The chain carries TRBV28 and TRBJ1-4; D unclear. Germline CDR1 reads MDHEN; CDR2 reads SYDVKM. The CDR3 is made up of 15 amino acids. Between the trimmed V and J ends, which lost 6 bases and 5 bases, there was a span of 16 bases. CDR3 residues: CASSPPRAGNEKLFF. The CDR3 DNA reads TGTGCCAGCAGCCCTCCTCGGGCGGGAAATGAAAAACTGTTTTTT.

The gene calls are TRBV6-5 and TRBJ2-7; 10 bases are a match to TRBD2. The CDR3 is made up of 16 amino acids. Germline V gene data show CDR1 as MNHEY and CDR2 as SVGAGI. The junction had 9 bases not matched to a gene; V was cut back by 0 bases and J by 7 bases. CDR3 DNA: TGTGCCAGCAGTTACTCGGTTACGCTAGCGGGAGTAGAGCAGTACTTC. Translation gives CASSYSVTLAGVEQYF.

V and J are TRBV5-1 and TRBJ1-2; D is undetermined. Germline CDR1 reads SGHRS; CDR2 reads YFSETQ. V was trimmed by 4 bases and J by 8 bases, leaving 27 bases between them. There are 17 residues in the CDR3. The chain's CDR3 is CASSVVYRSEVPVGYTF. The CDR3 region has the DNA TGCGCCAGCAGCGTGGTTTATCGGTCCGAGGTTCCCGTCGGCTACACCTTC.

The J gene is TRBJ2-7, the V gene TRBV27; D is perhaps TRBD1 (6 bases). Germline V gene lookup returns CDR1 MNHEY and CDR2 SMNVEV (reference sequence). The CDR3 sequence is 15 residues long. Trimming took 5 bases from V and 6 from J, leaving 20 bases between them. The CDR3 DNA is TGTGCCAGCAGTGAGATCGGGATGGGGGCAGGCGAGCAGTACTTC. Protein: CASSEIGMGAGEQYF.

The chain carries TRBV30 and TRBJ1-1, with 7 positions matching TRBD1. With V trimmed by 3 bases and J by 3 bases, 25 bases remained unmatched. Germline CDR1 and CDR2: GTSNPN and SVGIG (reference sequence). The CDR3 runs to 20 residues. CDR3 region: CAWSPADRATHRVADTEAFF. Here the CDR3 DNA reads TGTGCCTGGAGCCCGGCTGACAGGGCTACTCATCGCGTCGCGGACACTGAAGCTTTCTTT.

The V call is TRBV9, the J call TRBJ2-1, with TRBD2 identical over 9 bases. Germline-derived CDR1 and CDR2 are SGDLS and YYNGEE. The CDR3 has 17 amino acids. After removal of 3 bases from V and 0 bases from J, the junction contained 7 bases not matched to a gene. The CDR3 sequence is CASSARTSVSSYNEQFF. The CDR3 DNA reads as TGTGCCAGCAGCGCCAGGACTAGCGTGAGCTCCTACAATGAGCAGTTCTTC.

This clone was seen just once. The J gene is TRBJ2-1, the V gene TRBV30; 7 nucleotides align to TRBD2. The germline V gene encodes CDR1 GTSNPN and CDR2 SVGIG (reference sequence). The V segment lost 2 bases and the J segment 3 bases; nucleotides outside the gene matches: 4. This CDR3 is 14 amino acids long. This CDR3 is CAWSSGGDYNEQFF. CDR3 in DNA: TGTGCCTGGAGTTCTGGGGGGGACTACAATGAGCAGTTCTTC. Full variable domain (missing parts from reference TRBV30 and TRBJ2-1): SQTIHQWPATLVQPVGSPLSLECTVEGTSNPNLYWYRQAAGRGLQLLFYSVGIGQISSEVPQNLSASRPQDRQFILSSKKLLLSDSGFYLCAWSSGGDYNEQFFGPGTRLTVL.

The CDR3 loop is CASWTGQHEQYF. The CDR3 nucleotides read TGTGCCAGCTGGACAGGGCAGCACGAGCAGTACTTC. The chain employs TRBV6-5 and TRBJ2-7; the match to TRBD1 covers 8 bases. With V trimmed by 8 bases and J by 5 bases, 5 bases remained unmatched. The CDR3 is 12 residues long. In germline, CDR1 is MNHEY, CDR2 SVGAGI.

This chain links TRBV30 with TRBJ1-6, with a weak D call TRBD1 (5 bases). The CDR3 is made up of 17 amino acids. CDR1 is GTSNPN, CDR2 SVGIG, per germline (reference sequence). Trimming left V 0 bases short and J 10 bases short, with 22 bases between. CDR3 sequence: CAWSVDRQGHLGSPLHF. In DNA form, the CDR3 reads TGTGCCTGGAGTGTAGATCGTCAGGGCCATCTCGGCTCACCCCTCCACTTT. The full variable domain, rest sourced from reference TRBV30 and TRBJ1-6, is SQTIHQWPATLVQPVGSPLSLECTVEGTSNPNLYWYRQAAGRGLQLLFYSVGIGQISSEVPQNLSASRPQDRQFILSSKKLLLSDSGFYLCAWSVDRQGHLGSPLHFGNGTRLTVT.